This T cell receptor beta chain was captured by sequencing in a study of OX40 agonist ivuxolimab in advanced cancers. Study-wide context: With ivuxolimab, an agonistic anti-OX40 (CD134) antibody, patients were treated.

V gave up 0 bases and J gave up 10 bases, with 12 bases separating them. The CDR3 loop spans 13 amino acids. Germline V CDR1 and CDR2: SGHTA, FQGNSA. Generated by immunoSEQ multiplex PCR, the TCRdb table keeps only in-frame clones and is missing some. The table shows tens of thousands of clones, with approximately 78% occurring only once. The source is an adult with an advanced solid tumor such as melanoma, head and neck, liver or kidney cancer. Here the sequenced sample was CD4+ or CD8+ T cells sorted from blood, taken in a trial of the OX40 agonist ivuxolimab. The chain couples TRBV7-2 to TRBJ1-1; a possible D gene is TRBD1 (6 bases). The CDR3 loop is CASSLARSGAAFF. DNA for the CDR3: TGTGCCAGCAGCTTAGCCCGCTCGGGGGCAGCTTTCTTT.